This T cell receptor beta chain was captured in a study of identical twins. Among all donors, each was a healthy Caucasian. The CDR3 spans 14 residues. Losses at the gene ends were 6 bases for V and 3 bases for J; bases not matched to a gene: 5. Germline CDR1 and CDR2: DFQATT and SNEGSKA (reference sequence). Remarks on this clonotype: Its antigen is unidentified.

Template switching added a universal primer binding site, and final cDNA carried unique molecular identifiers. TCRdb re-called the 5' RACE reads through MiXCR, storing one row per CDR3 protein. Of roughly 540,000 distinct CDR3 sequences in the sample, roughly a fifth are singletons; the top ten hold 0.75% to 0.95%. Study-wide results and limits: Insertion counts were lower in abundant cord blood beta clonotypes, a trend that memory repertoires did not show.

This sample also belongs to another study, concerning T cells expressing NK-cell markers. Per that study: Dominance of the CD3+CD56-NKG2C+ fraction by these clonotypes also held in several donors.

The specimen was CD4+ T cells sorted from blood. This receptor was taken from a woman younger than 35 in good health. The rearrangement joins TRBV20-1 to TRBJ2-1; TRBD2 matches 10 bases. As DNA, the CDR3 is TGCAGTGCCTCTAGCGGGGGCCTCTACAATGAGCAGTTCTTC. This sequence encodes CSASSGGLYNEQFF.